This T cell receptor (beta chain) was recorded in a study of blood T cell repertoires in COVID-19 (dated by TCRdb to 2018 to 2021). As for the study more broadly: Collaborator samples came from the United States, Italy and Spain and covered acute and convalescent phases of COVID-19. Nearly every sample came with metadata listing a de-identified subject ID, COVID-19 status, age in years and sex. Deeply sampled blood TCRbeta repertoires from subjects exposed to, actively infected with, or recovered from COVID-19 were included in the dataset. Where available, HLA class I and class II types were taken from metadata supplied by the sample provider and were not determined by assay-based typing. A freely available public database, intended as a resource for researchers studying the immune response to SARS-CoV-2, is where the repertoires were released. The material from the prospective study consisted of cDNA or gDNA derived from T cells, B-cell-depleted T cells, or PBMCs. Samples came from the ongoing ImmuneRACE study (first 160 participants) plus 1,254 subjects from 6 global collaborators.

TCRbeta CDR3 regions were amplified from genomic DNA using the immunoSEQ Assay, a bias-controlled multiplex PCR. Per the original workflow: Nucleated cell counts per sample were estimated from amplification of reference gene primers within the assay. Sequence reads were collapsed and filtered to measure the absolute abundance of every unique TCRbeta CDR3 rearrangement. For each sample, productive Simpson clonality was calculated by taking the square root of Simpson's diversity index across productive rearrangements. TCRdb took this table from immuneACCESS and kept in-frame rearrangements with V and J called. Such tables lack part of the clones; where checked against another copy, unresolved V genes explain under half of the gap, and the rest is unexplained. Clone size and the V and J calls come from that table; the DNA yielded D and trimming. Across this sample there are some 270,000 clones, with around 90% seen only once. In total, the top ten clones hold 2.1% of the sample.

Reading from cysteine to phenylalanine, the CDR3 counts 15 amino acids. The only DNA kept is the CDR3, 45 bases in frame from the first base. From the germline V gene, CDR1 is MNHEY and CDR2 is SVGAGI. The V and J ends are trimmed by 6 bases and 9 bases, leaving 21 bases between them. General study outcomes and caveats: How much clinical and demographic metadata was included differed by source and by participant, and the metadata was provided uncurated.

One collaborating source in Seattle enrolled patients during active infection and followed them longitudinally through the course of disease. Whole blood was collected in K2EDTA tubes by collaborating institutions according to the institutions' own protocols. For TCRbeta analysis, collaborators shipped samples in one of three forms: frozen whole blood, isolated PBMCs, or DNA extracted from either of those sample types. Worth noting for this clone: This clone's antigen is unknown. No clone much larger than this one lies a single base away; base qualities are absent.

Sequenced: peripheral blood. This receptor was identified in a woman aged 55 to 70 with COVID-19, enrolled during active disease. The chain is assembled from TRBV6-5 and TRBJ2-4; D gene: possibly TRBD1, on 6 matching bases. CDR3 reads: CASRATTGFRGIQYF. The sequenced DNA: TGTGCCAGCAGAGCCACAACAGGGTTCCGTGGCATTCAGTACTTC.